This section outlines one T cell receptor beta chain sequence together with its context. Its specificity is unknown. This specimen comes from a study of T cell responses to AZD1222 COVID-19 vaccine. The data were produced by immunoSEQ multiplex PCR, yet TCRdb's version contains in-frame clones alone and is incomplete. The table records 70,000 to 90,000 clones, approximately 85% of them present only once. Second-dose timings of about 4 or about 12 weeks were pooled. Findings of the study overall: Clonal diversity may have been underestimated in mostly white British donors. A rise in Spike-specific TCR breadth and depth followed two AZD1222 doses.

Germline CDR1 is SGHTA and CDR2 is FQGNSA. This CDR3 region has 14 residues. Trimming took off 1 base at V and 4 bases at J, with 11 bases between the two ends. The source was peripheral blood, collected 28 days after the second AZD1222 dose. The TCR sequence derives from an adult who received the AZD1222 COVID-19 vaccine. This sequence joins TRBV7-2 and TRBJ2-7; unclear D gene. CDR3 DNA: TGTGCCAGCAGCTTAGGCGCGGTGGGGTACGAGCAGTACTTC. Its protein product is CASSLGAVGYEQYF.